The 25 T cell receptor beta chains below were found in one sample sequenced in a study of shared clonotypes between healthy human individuals (dated by TCRdb to 2018 to 2020). Library prep was done by the immunoSEQ multiplex PCR assay. TCRdb stores this immuneACCESS table with in-frame sequences only. Part of the clones is absent; in the studies checked, under half of the shortfall reflects unresolved V genes, and no reason is known for the rest. The sample table records 800,000 to 950,000 clones; about 96% of these occur just once. Clones ranked in the top ten supply roughly 0.23% of the sample. CD8 naive samples were CD45RO-negative cells positively selected for CCR7, giving a CD45RA+CCR7+ population that excluded TemRA cells. The sequencing input was naive CD8+ T cells sorted from blood. Interpreted using the paper, the cell subset or site label stands for: CD45RA+CCR7+. These receptors were obtained from a man aged 25-40 years in good health.

The V gene is TRBV29-1, the J gene TRBJ1-1, with TRBD1 matching over 9 bases. The CDR3 is 16 residues long. Germline V gene sequence: CDR1 SQVTM, CDR2 ANQGSEA. V shed 0 bases and J 0 bases; nucleotides not matched to a gene: 5. CDR3 in amino acids: CSVEDRTGDMNTEAFF. CDR3 DNA: TGCAGCGTTGAAGATCGGACAGGGGACATGAACACTGAAGCTTTCTTT.

The chain has TRBV5-6 and TRBJ2-5; D is tentatively TRBD1 or TRBD2 (5 bases each). CDR1 and CDR2 (germline): SGHDT, YYEEEE. With 1 base removed from V and 5 bases from J, the gap between germline ends came to 21 bases. The CDR3 is 17 amino acids. CDR3 protein: CASSLSYKGWDGETQYF. The CDR3 DNA follows: TGTGCCAGCAGCTTGAGTTATAAGGGCTGGGACGGGGAGACCCAGTACTTC. The full variable domain, rest sourced from reference TRBV5-6 and TRBJ2-5, is DAGVTQSPTHLIKTRGQQVTLRCSPKSGHDTVSWYQQALGQGPQFIFQYYEEEERQRGNFPDRFSGHQFPNYSSELNVNALLLGDSALYLCASSLSYKGWDGETQYFGPGTRLLVL.

The V call is TRBV27, the J call TRBJ2-7; 11 positions match TRBD2. The CDR3 runs to 17 residues. Germline CDR1 reads MNHEY; CDR2 reads SMNVEV (reference sequence). With 5 bases clipped from V and 0 bases from J, the junction kept 9 bases outside the gene matches. Here the CDR3 reads CASSRSSTSGISYEQYF. The CDR3 DNA sequence: TGTGCCAGCAGTCGCAGTTCGACTAGCGGGATCTCCTACGAGCAGTACTTC.

The chain couples TRBV7-9 to TRBJ1-4, with D hard to call. CDR3 length: 18 residues. Trimming took 1 base from V and 0 from J, leaving 15 bases between them. From germline, CDR1 is SEHNR and CDR2 FQNEAQ (reference sequence). The chain's CDR3 is CASSLGPEPDATNEKLFF. The DNA of the CDR3 is TGTGCCAGCAGCTTAGGCCCTGAGCCAGATGCAACTAATGAAAAACTGTTTTTT.

The CDR3 DNA is TGCGCCAGCAGCTGGGGGTCAGGTGACTACGAGCAGTACTTC. Amino acids: CASSWGSGDYEQYF. This chain links TRBV5-1 with TRBJ2-7, with D perhaps assigned TRBD1 or TRBD2 (5 bases each). The V end was cut by 3 bases, the J end by 3 bases, with 13 bases between. Germline assignment: CDR1 SGHRS and CDR2 YFSETQ. This CDR3 is 14 amino acids long.

This chain uses TRBV19 with TRBJ2-7, with D perhaps TRBD2 (5 bases). Germline assignment: CDR1 LNHDA and CDR2 SQIVND (reference sequence). The CDR3 totals 14 residues. Trimming cost V 6 bases and J 1 base, with 13 bases left between them. CDR3 protein: CASRSGALSYEQYF. Here the CDR3 DNA reads TGTGCCAGTAGGAGCGGAGCCTTGTCCTACGAGCAGTACTTC. Based on the CDR3 plus reference TRBV19 and TRBJ2-7, the full variable domain is DGGITQSPKYLFRKEGQNVTLSCEQNLNHDAMYWYRQDPGQGLRLIYYSQIVNDFQKGDIAEGYSVSREKKESFPLTVTSAQKNPTAFYLCASRSGALSYEQYFGPGTRLTVT.

This chain joins TRBV27 and TRBJ2-7; D unresolved. Germline V gives CDR1 MNHEY, CDR2 SMNVEV (reference sequence). Trimming pared 2 bases from V and 6 bases from J, leaving 8 bases between. The CDR3 is 12 residues long. CDR3 loop: CASSLRMGEQYF. The CDR3 nucleotides are TGTGCCAGCAGTTTACGTATGGGCGAGCAGTACTTC.

This chain joins TRBV4-3 and TRBJ2-1; 8 bases line up with TRBD2. The germline CDR1 and CDR2 sequences are LGHNA and YSLEER. This CDR3 has 17 amino acids. V lost 0 bases to trimming and J lost 4 bases; unmatched junction nucleotides: 8. The CDR3 bases are TGCGCCAGCAGCCAAGATATGCAGCGGGAGTTATACAATGAGCAGTTCTTC. Its protein product is CASSQDMQRELYNEQFF.

This clone came up once. The V and J genes are TRBV7-9 and TRBJ2-5, with 9 bases matching TRBD1. Looked up from germline, CDR1 is SEHNR and CDR2 is FQNEAQ (reference sequence). V dropped 5 bases and J dropped 2; count of bases not matched to a gene: 3. This CDR3 contains 14 residues. The chain's CDR3 is CASSDGQGQETQYF. The CDR3 DNA sequence: TGTGCCAGCAGCGATGGACAGGGGCAAGAGACCCAGTACTTC.

This clone came up a few times. The genes are TRBV10-3 and TRBJ1-1, with D hard to call. The CDR3 covers 13 residues. Trimming left V 6 bases short and J 4 bases short, with 12 bases between. The germline V gene has CDR1 ENHRY and CDR2 SYGVKD. The CDR3 DNA reads TGTGCCATCAGCGATCAGGTGGGCACTGAAGCTTTCTTT. Its translation: CAISDQVGTEAFF.

The count of this clone is one. This chain joins TRBV7-2 and TRBJ1-1; a weak D match, TRBD1 (6 bases). The CDR3 is 15 amino acids. CDR1 SGHTA and CDR2 FQGNSA come from the germline V gene. The V gene lost 1 base and the J gene lost 5 bases, with 14 bases spanning the gap. The CDR3 sequence: CASSLVSGAVTEAFF. The CDR3 bases are TGTGCCAGCAGCTTAGTATCGGGGGCTGTGACTGAAGCTTTCTTT.

The chain couples TRBV7-6 to TRBJ1-2; possible D gene TRBD1, 6 bases. The CDR3 has 13 residues. The germline V gene encodes CDR1 SGHVS and CDR2 FNYEAQ. Trimming removed 5 bases at V and 7 bases at J, with 14 bases between. CDR3 nucleotide sequence: TGTGCCAGCAGCGCCTATTGGGGGGCTGGCTACACCTTC. It encodes CASSAYWGAGYTF.

V usage is TRBV28 and J usage is TRBJ2-1; D not certain. Trimming took off 6 bases at V and 3 bases at J, with 18 bases between the two ends. This CDR3 region has 16 residues. Germline CDR1 and CDR2: MDHEN and SYDVKM. CDR3 sequence reads: CASRHRTAAGYNEQFF. The CDR3 region has the DNA TGTGCCAGCAGGCATAGGACGGCAGCAGGCTACAATGAGCAGTTCTTC. Variable domain in full (rest from reference TRBV28 and TRBJ2-1): DVKVTQSSRYLVKRTGEKVFLECVQDMDHENMFWYRQDPGLGLRLIYFSYDVKMKEKGDIPEGYSVSREKKERFSLILESASTNQTSMYLCASRHRTAAGYNEQFFGPGTRLTVL.

The DNA for the CDR3 is TGTGCCAGCAGCTCCAGACTAGCGGTGAGCACAGATACGCAGTATTTT. As protein: CASSSRLAVSTDTQYF. The J gene is TRBJ2-3, the V gene TRBV7-8; 9 bases are shared with TRBD2. The CDR3 extends over 16 amino acids. Germline trimming cut 4 bases from V and 0 bases from J; bases unmatched to any gene: 5. Germline V CDR1 and CDR2: SGHVS, FQNEAQ. The whole variable domain, remainder taken from reference TRBV7-8 and TRBJ2-3, is GAGVSQSPRYKVAKRGQDVALRCDPISGHVSLFWYQQALGQGPEFLTYFQNEAQLDKSGLPSDRFFAERPEGSVSTLKIQRTQQEDSAVYLCASSSRLAVSTDTQYFGPGTRLTVL.

This clone has a single count. This chain connects TRBV7-9 to TRBJ1-3, with D perhaps matching TRBD1 (6 bases). Trimming stripped 2 bases from V and 4 bases from J, with 12 bases between. The CDR3 has 15 amino acids. CDR1 and CDR2 (germline): SEHNR, FQNEAQ (reference sequence). CDR3 amino acids: CASSLTSQGGNTIYF. The CDR3 bases are TGTGCCAGCAGCTTAACCTCACAGGGAGGAAACACCATATATTTT.

As regards this clone: The same CDR3 is also encoded by other DNA sequences in this sample. The J gene is TRBJ1-2, the V gene TRBV7-9, with TRBD1 matching 10 bases. The CDR3 sequence is 13 residues long. The germline CDR1 and CDR2 sequences are SEHNR and FQNEAQ (reference sequence). The V gene end was trimmed by 5 bases and the J gene end by 6 bases; junction bases not matched to a gene: 3. DNA of the CDR3: TGTGCCAGCAGCCTCGGGACAGGGGATGGCTACACCTTC. Amino acids: CASSLGTGDGYTF.

This rearrangement joins TRBV6-6 to TRBJ2-7; D uncertain. The ends were cut back, 2 bases at V and 4 bases at J, with 9 bases in the middle. Germline V gene data show CDR1 as MNHNY and CDR2 as SVGAGI (reference sequence). This CDR3 comprises 13 residues. CDR3 region: CASSYGLPYEQYF. The CDR3 DNA is TGTGCCAGCAGTTACGGGCTGCCTTACGAGCAGTACTTC.

This clone was seen just once. The chain couples TRBV29-1 to TRBJ1-1; perhaps TRBD1 as D (5 bases). The germline CDR1 and CDR2 sequences are SQVTM and ANQGSEA. Between the trimmed V and J ends, which lost 3 bases and 0 bases, there was a span of 14 bases. CDR3 length equals 15 residues. The CDR3 loop reads CSVEPLAGLNTEAFF. CDR3 in DNA: TGCAGCGTTGAGCCCCTAGCAGGGTTGAACACTGAAGCTTTCTTT. The full variable domain, completed using reference TRBV29-1 and TRBJ1-1, is SAVISQKPSRDICQRGTSLTIQCQVDSQVTMMFWYRQQPGQSLTLIATANQGSEATYESGFVIDKFPISRPNLTFSTLTVSNMSPEDSSIYLCSVEPLAGLNTEAFFGQGTRLTVV.

The chain carries TRBV29-1 and TRBJ2-1, with D uncertain. Germline CDR1 and CDR2: SQVTM and ANQGSEA. The CDR3 extends over 12 amino acids. Between the trimmed V and J ends, which lost 6 bases and 8 bases, there was a span of 14 bases. CDR3 amino acids: CSVGSESHEQFF. For the CDR3, the DNA is TGCAGCGTCGGGTCTGAATCCCATGAGCAGTTCTTC.

This chain connects TRBV6-5 to TRBJ2-5; D is uncertain. The CDR3 loop spans 14 amino acids. Germline V CDR1 and CDR2: MNHEY, SVGAGI. The V end lost 2 bases, the J end lost 2 bases, and 9 bases lay between the germline ends. CDR3 nucleotides: TGTGCCAGCAGTTACACGGGCGCTCAAGAGACCCAGTACTTC. Protein: CASSYTGAQETQYF.

Only one count was recorded for this clone. The rearrangement links TRBV6-5 to TRBJ2-7, with D perhaps matching TRBD1 or TRBD2 (5 bases each). Germline-derived CDR1 and CDR2 are MNHEY and SVGAGI. Trimming cost V 6 bases and J 0 bases, with 12 bases left between them. The CDR3 spans 14 residues. CDR3: CASSPWGSSYEQYF. The CDR3 DNA sequence: TGTGCCAGCAGCCCTTGGGGGAGCTCCTACGAGCAGTACTTC.

This rearrangement joins TRBV29-1 to TRBJ2-1; tentative D call: TRBD1 (5 bases). This CDR3 spans 17 amino acids. The germline V and J ends were trimmed by 3 bases and 3 bases, with 21 bases remaining between them. CDR1 SQVTM and CDR2 ANQGSEA come from the germline V gene. CDR3 bases: TGCAGCGTTGATGGAAGGGGCCGAAACACAAACTACAATGAGCAGTTCTTC. This codes for CSVDGRGRNTNYNEQFF.

The V gene is TRBV10-2, the J gene TRBJ1-3, with unresolved D. V lost 0 bases and J lost 4, with 10 bases in between. The germline V gene has CDR1 WSHSY and CDR2 SAAADI. This CDR3 has 15 amino acids. The chain's CDR3 is CASSESLGIGNTIYF. CDR3 nucleotides: TGCGCCAGCAGTGAGTCGCTGGGAATAGGAAACACCATATATTTT.

V gene TRBV7-8 combines with J gene TRBJ2-7, with TRBD2 as a possible D gene (5 bases). V lost 8 bases and J 2 bases, leaving 13 bases between the germline ends. CDR3 length: 13 residues. Germline CDR1 and CDR2: SGHVS and FQNEAQ. The DNA of the CDR3 is TGTGCCAGCGCCGGGCAGCGGCCCTACGAGCAGTACTTC. This sequence encodes CASAGQRPYEQYF.

J is TRBJ2-1 and V is TRBV10-2, with D possibly being TRBD2 (6 bases). The V gene's germline CDR1 is WSHSY and CDR2 SAAADI. CDR3 length: 17 residues. V was clipped by 0 bases and J by 5 bases, with 17 bases between them. CDR3 in DNA: TGCGCCAGCAGTGAGTCGGTTATGGACTACCTAAACAATGAGCAGTTCTTC. Translation: CASSESVMDYLNNEQFF.